Following are 10 T cell receptor beta chains from one sample sequenced in a study of blood T cell repertoires in COVID-19. The data were produced by immunoSEQ multiplex PCR, yet TCRdb's version contains in-frame clones alone and is incomplete. Of roughly 150,000 clones listed, approximately 90% are singletons. Input material: peripheral blood. All receptors derive from a man younger than 35 with COVID-19, enrolled during active disease.

The genes are TRBV24-1 and TRBJ2-1, with 13 bases lining up with TRBD2. The V gene end was trimmed by 2 bases and the J gene end by 2 bases; junction bases not matched to a gene: 2. CDR1 is KGHDR and CDR2 is SFDVKD in the germline V gene. This CDR3 has 17 residues. CDR3 region: CATSDSGLAGAYNEQFF. The CDR3 bases are TGTGCCACCAGTGATTCCGGACTAGCGGGAGCCTACAATGAGCAGTTCTTC.

The V call is TRBV5-4, the J call TRBJ2-1; 8 bases are a match to TRBD2. With V trimmed by 4 bases and J by 0 bases, 18 bases remained unmatched. There are 20 residues in the CDR3. CDR1 is SGHNT and CDR2 is YYREEE in the germline V gene (reference sequence). The CDR3 reads CASSHRTGLEILSSYNEQFF. The CDR3 DNA is TGTGCCAGCAGCCACCGAACGGGACTAGAGATTCTGAGCTCCTACAATGAGCAGTTCTTC.

V is TRBV19 and J is TRBJ2-5; 8 nucleotides agree with TRBD1. Germline V CDR1 and CDR2: LNHDA, SQIVND (reference sequence). This CDR3 has 15 residues. Unmatched junction bases numbered 8, after V lost 3 bases and J lost 5 bases. The CDR3 protein is CASSMARGHSETQYF. The DNA of the CDR3 is TGTGCCAGTAGTATGGCCAGGGGGCATTCGGAGACCCAGTACTTC.

V and J are TRBV19 and TRBJ2-5; 8 bases agree with TRBD2. The CDR3 is 15 residues long. V trimming: 3 bases; J trimming: 5 bases; junction bases outside the gene matches: 8. Germline V gene lookup returns CDR1 LNHDA and CDR2 SQIVND (reference sequence). As DNA, the CDR3 is TGTGCCAGTAGTATGTCCGGGAGGGGTAGGGAGACCCAGTACTTC. This encodes CASSMSGRGRETQYF.

This chain connects TRBV19 to TRBJ2-7, with 11 bases identical to TRBD2. The length of the CDR3 is 15 residues. CDR1 and CDR2 from the germline V gene are LNHDA and SQIVND (reference sequence). J gave up 0 bases and V 7 bases, and 5 bases lay outside the gene matches. The CDR3 DNA is TGTGCCAGTAAACTAGCGGGGGCCAGCTCCTACGAGCAGTACTTC. Its protein is CASKLAGASSYEQYF. Looking up the rest from reference TRBV19 and TRBJ2-7 gives the full variable domain: DGGITQSPKYLFRKEGQNVTLSCEQNLNHDAMYWYRQDPGQGLRLIYYSQIVNDFQKGDIAEGYSVSREKKESFPLTVTSAQKNPTAFYLCASKLAGASSYEQYFGPGTRLTVT.

This clone was counted a single time. This rearrangement joins TRBV2 to TRBJ1-1; D remains ambiguous. V gave up 7 bases and J gave up 6 bases, with 15 bases separating them. This CDR3 is 13 amino acids long. Germline loops: CDR1 SNHLY, CDR2 FYNNEI. CDR3 nucleotide sequence: TGTGCCAGCACCCTTAGGAGGGTCCCTGAAGCTTTCTTT. Protein product: CASTLRRVPEAFF. Looking up the rest from reference TRBV2 and TRBJ1-1 gives the full variable domain: EPEVTQTPSHQVTQMGQEVILRCVPISNHLYFYWYRQILGQKVEFLVSFYNNEISEKSEIFDDQFSVERPDGSNFTLKIRSTKLEDSAMYFCASTLRRVPEAFFGQGTRLTVV.

V usage is TRBV6-5 and J usage is TRBJ2-2, with D maybe TRBD2 (6 bases). Trimming left V 4 bases short and J 1 base short, with 10 bases between. Germline values: CDR1 MNHEY, CDR2 SVGAGI. The CDR3 runs to 15 residues. The CDR3 loop is CASSFRGKNTGELFF. The DNA of the CDR3 is TGTGCCAGCAGTTTTCGGGGGAAGAACACCGGGGAGCTGTTTTTT.

A single count supports this clone. The junction departs from the called germline gene at one end, perhaps through a read error. The gene calls are TRBV9 and TRBJ1-4; a possible D gene is TRBD1 (6 bases). Germline CDR1 reads SGDLS; CDR2 reads YYNGEE. This CDR3 has 14 residues. The CDR3 loop reads CASSETGHSIKLLF. The CDR3, as DNA: TGTGCCAGCAGCGAGACGGGACACTCGATAAAACTGCTTTTT. Using reference TRBV9 and TRBJ1-4 for the parts outside the CDR3, the full variable domain is DSGVTQTPKHLITATGQRVTLRCSPRSGDLSVYWYQQSLDQGLQFLIQYYNGEERAKGNILERFSAQQFPDLHSELNLSSLELGDSALYFCASSETGHSIKLLFGSGTQLSVL.

The chain carries TRBV21-1 and TRBJ2-6; TRBD1 is taken as the D call from the table, unchecked against the DNA. TRBV21-1 is an annotated pseudogene. The CDR3 has 9 amino acids. The CDR3 reads CACTGQGAF. In nucleotides, the CDR3 is TGTGCCTGCACCGGACAGGGGGCTTTC.

The V call is TRBV4-1, the J call TRBJ2-1, with a tentative D call TRBD1 (7 bases). The ends were cut back, 5 bases at V and 7 bases at J, with 15 bases in the middle. Looked up from germline, CDR1 is MGHRA and CDR2 is YSYEKL. This CDR3 comprises 14 residues. The CDR3 loop reads CASSFNRGGNEQFF. Here the CDR3 DNA reads TGCGCCAGCAGCTTTAACAGGGGAGGAAATGAGCAGTTCTTC.